The rows below give T cell receptor beta chains drawn from one sample of a study of memory CD4+ T cells and cytomegalovirus serostatus. Assay used: immunoSEQ multiplex PCR; TCRdb lists only in-frame clones, some missing. The sample holds some 48,000 clones, 60% to 80% seen once. What was sequenced was memory CD4+ T cells from blood. These TCRs come from an adult in good health and CMV-seronegative. CDR3s include the opening cysteine and the closing phenylalanine or tryptophan. The D gene is left open where the match is weak. The size field is filled for only some rows; it gives once, few, many or a size class.

V	size	J	D	CDR3	DNA
TRBV7-8	once	TRBJ2-5	-	CASSLGRHGQETQYF	TGTGCCAGCAGCTTAGGAAGACACGGCCAAGAGACCCAGTACTTC
TRBV11-1	-	TRBJ2-1	-	CASSLGSKINEQFF	TGTGCCAGCAGCTTAGGTTCGAAAATCAATGAGCAGTTCTTC
TRBV6-1	-	TRBJ1-1	-	CASIQKWVMNTEAFF	TGTGCCAGCATCCAGAAGTGGGTAATGAACACTGAAGCTTTCTTT
TRBV10-3	-	TRBJ2-4	TRBD2	CAISPSLGAGAGIQYF	TGTGCCATCAGCCCGTCGTTGGGAGCGGGAGCAGGCATTCAGTACTTC
TRBV28	-	TRBJ2-1	-	CASSPRTGLNEQFF	TGTGCCAGCAGCCCACGTACAGGTCTCAATGAGCAGTTCTTC
TRBV28	-	TRBJ2-7	TRBD2	CASSPRGSGRARSYEQYF	TGTGCCAGCAGTCCCCGGGGTAGCGGGAGGGCCCGTTCCTACGAGCAGTACTTC
TRBV29-1	-	TRBJ2-3	-	CSVSQEYTQYF	TGCAGCGTTTCCCAGGAGTATACGCAGTATTTT
TRBV7-2	-	TRBJ2-7	TRBD2	CASSLAGASGIYEQYF	TGTGCCAGCAGCTTAGCCGGGGCTAGCGGGATCTACGAGCAGTACTTC
TRBV27	-	TRBJ2-1	TRBD2	CASSPTSAGASYNEQFF	TGTGCCAGCAGTCCGACCTCAGCGGGAGCTAGCTACAATGAGCAGTTCTTC
TRBV7-9	-	TRBJ2-7	TRBD1	CASSLAGQGSDEQYF	TGTGCCAGCAGCTTAGCTGGACAGGGTAGCGACGAGCAGTACTTC
TRBV19	many	TRBJ1-5	-	CASSIPGNPQPQHF	TGTGCCAGTAGTATACCAGGGAACCCACAGCCCCAGCATTTT
TRBV14	-	TRBJ2-7	-	CASSQDPAGKGEQYF	TGTGCCAGCAGCCAAGACCCCGCAGGGAAAGGCGAGCAGTACTTC
TRBV14	-	TRBJ2-7	TRBD1	CASRGDSSYEQYF	TGTGCCAGCAGGGGGGACAGCTCCTACGAGCAGTACTTC
TRBV27	-	TRBJ2-7	-	CASSSSTRTYF	TGTGCCAGCAGTTCATCGACACGTACGTACTTC
TRBV11-2	-	TRBJ2-7	-	CASSLARVSYEQYF	TGTGCCAGCAGCTTAGCCCGGGTAAGCTACGAGCAGTACTTC
TRBV5-1	-	TRBJ2-3	TRBD1	CASSAFGQGAPDTQYF	TGCGCCAGCAGCGCCTTTGGACAGGGGGCTCCAGATACGCAGTATTTT
TRBV9	-	TRBJ1-3	-	CASSGPSGNTIYF	TGTGCCAGCAGCGGACCAAGTGGAAACACCATATATTTT
TRBV7-8	medium-sized	TRBJ2-6	TRBD2	CASSPGRKGLSGANVLTF	TGTGCCAGCAGCCCCGGACGGAAGGGACTATCGGGGGCCAACGTCCTGACTTTC
TRBV19	-	TRBJ1-5	TRBD1	CASSGQVGQPQHF	TGTGCCAGTAGTGGACAGGTGGGTCAGCCCCAGCATTTT
TRBV6-1	once	TRBJ1-4	-	CASSEGAPRQLNEKLFF	TGTGCCAGCAGTGAAGGGGCACCGAGACAGTTAAATGAAAAACTGTTTTTT
TRBV9	-	TRBJ2-1	-	CASSGTGFGNEQFF	TGTGCCAGCAGCGGAACAGGGTTTGGGAATGAGCAGTTCTTC
TRBV19	-	TRBJ2-1	TRBD2	CASRPGASGYNEQFF	TGTGCCAGTAGGCCGGGCGCTAGCGGATACAATGAGCAGTTCTTC
TRBV6-6	-	TRBJ2-7	-	CASCGDKGYEQYF	TGTGCCAGCTGTGGGGATAAGGGCTACGAGCAGTACTTC
TRBV27	-	TRBJ1-2	-	CASSFSQGRGYTF	TGTGCCAGCAGTTTTTCGCAGGGCCGTGGCTACACCTTC
TRBV10-3	-	TRBJ2-6	-	CAISEEGPVPTGANVLTF	TGTGCCATCAGTGAAGAAGGTCCAGTTCCCACTGGGGCCAACGTCCTGACTTTC
TRBV6-1	-	TRBJ2-3	-	CARGVGPGFPQYF	TGTGCCAGAGGGGTAGGTCCGGGGTTTCCGCAGTATTTT
TRBV14	few	TRBJ1-5	-	CASSLTSNQPQHF	TGTGCCAGCAGCCTTACTAGCAATCAGCCCCAGCATTTT
TRBV5-1	-	TRBJ2-1	-	CASSPGRGSDNEQFF	TGCGCCAGCAGCCCGGGAAGGGGAAGCGACAATGAGCAGTTCTTC
TRBV9	-	TRBJ2-3	-	CASSEGRRTDTQYF	TGTGCCAGCAGCGAAGGGAGAAGGACAGATACGCAGTATTTT
TRBV25-1	-	TRBJ2-1	TRBD2	CASSDPGLLGKNEQFF	TGTGCCAGCAGTGATCCGGGACTATTGGGTAAGAATGAGCAGTTCTTC
TRBV19	-	TRBJ1-5	-	CASSPGRSNQPQHF	TGTGCCAGTAGCCCGGGACGGAGTAATCAGCCCCAGCATTTT
TRBV10-3	-	TRBJ2-1	TRBD2	CASSSTSGSFNEQFF	TGTGCCAGCAGCTCCACTAGCGGGAGTTTCAATGAGCAGTTCTTC
TRBV5-1	-	TRBJ2-2	-	CASSLGRDSNTGELFF	TGCGCCAGCAGCTTGGGTAGGGACTCCAACACCGGGGAGCTGTTTTTT
TRBV11-2	few	TRBJ1-2	-	CASRGRNYGYTF	TGTGCCAGCCGCGGGAGGAACTATGGCTACACCTTC
TRBV7-9	-	TRBJ2-1	TRBD2	CASSLIGLAGGFNEQFF	TGTGCCAGCAGCTTAATAGGACTAGCGGGAGGTTTCAATGAGCAGTTCTTC
TRBV5-6	-	TRBJ2-3	TRBD1	CASSSRQGGSWSTDTQYF	TGTGCCAGCAGCTCCCGACAGGGCGGTAGTTGGAGTACAGATACGCAGTATTTT
TRBV15	-	TRBJ1-1	-	CATSSVWERSGNTEAFF	TGTGCCACCAGCAGTGTCTGGGAAAGGTCGGGGAACACTGAAGCTTTCTTT
TRBV7-3	-	TRBJ2-1	TRBD2	CASSPLAGGVTNEQFF	TGTGCCAGCAGCCCCCTAGCGGGTGGGGTAACCAATGAGCAGTTCTTC
TRBV25-1	-	TRBJ2-5	TRBD1	CASSDTSLGGTGSETQYF	TGTGCCAGCAGTGACACTAGCCTAGGCGGGACAGGTTCAGAGACCCAGTACTTC